Shown below are 4 T cell receptor beta chains from a single sample sequenced in a study of CD8 T cells in Susac syndrome. Reverse transcription of roughly 0.45 to 1 ug RNA was performed with random hexamers. MiXCR, run by TCRdb on the immunoSEQ multiplex PCR reads, gives a single entry per CDR3 protein. The sample carries about 120,000 distinct CDR3 sequences, approximately 93% recorded once. The specimen sequenced was CD4+ T cells from PBMCs. These receptors were obtained from a human donor with multiple sclerosis.

V and J are TRBV18 and TRBJ2-2; 10 bases match TRBD2. J lost 4 bases, V lost 3 bases, and 5 bases had no gene match. The CDR3 length is 16 residues. CDR1 and CDR2 from the germline V gene are KGHSH and LQKENI. The CDR3 DNA reads as TGTGCCAGCTCACCGCCTAGCGGGGGCCTCACCGGGGAGCTGTTTTTT. Residues: CASSPPSGGLTGELFF.

This clonotype came up a few times. The chain couples TRBV3-1 to TRBJ2-7; 8 bases match TRBD2. The CDR3 totals 15 residues. V trimming: 1 base; J trimming: 3 bases; junction bases outside the gene matches: 5. Germline V gene data show CDR1 as LGHDT and CDR2 as YNNKEL (reference sequence). The CDR3 DNA reads as TGTGCCAGCAGCCAAGGAGATAGCGGGGTCTACGAGCAGTACTTC. It codes for CASSQGDSGVYEQYF.

This rearrangement joins TRBV7-2 to TRBJ1-5; 7 bases fit TRBD1. The CDR3 consists of 17 residues. The V and J ends lost 0 bases and 1 base, in that order; junction bases with no gene match: 6. The germline gives CDR1 SGHTA, CDR2 FQGNSA. As DNA, the CDR3 is TGTGCCAGCAGCTTAGCGCTAGGGACAGCCAGCAATCAGCCCCAGCATTTT. Translating gives CASSLALGTASNQPQHF. Full variable domain (rest looked up from reference TRBV7-2 and TRBJ1-5): GAGVSQSPSNKVTEKGKDVELRCDPISGHTALYWYRQSLGQGLEFLIYFQGNSAPDKSGLPSDRFSAERTGGSVSTLTIQRTQQEDSAVYLCASSLALGTASNQPQHFGDGTRLSIL.

The chain has TRBV5-1 and TRBJ1-2, with D unclear. V lost 0 bases to trimming and J lost 8 bases, with 14 bases between them. Germline CDR1 is SGHRS and CDR2 is YFSETQ. The CDR3 loop spans 14 amino acids. CDR3 DNA: TGCGCCAGCAGCTTGGGCCTGGACCCGAGCGGCTACACCTTC. The encoded protein is CASSLGLDPSGYTF.